A single sample gave rise to the 21 T cell receptor beta chains below, sequenced in a study of blood T cell repertoires in COVID-19. Clones were sequenced by immunoSEQ multiplex PCR, and TCRdb holds only the in-frame ones, with some missing. The sample carries around 290,000 clones, approximately 86% recorded once. The sequencing sample was made of peripheral blood. All receptors derive from a woman aged 70-85 years with COVID-19, enrolled during active disease.

V is TRBV6-4 and J is TRBJ2-1, with D unresolved. CDR1 is MRHNA, CDR2 SNTAGT, per germline. This CDR3 comprises 13 residues. V lost 3 bases to trimming and J lost 12 bases, with 15 bases between them. CDR3 residues: CASSEVERSPQFF. CDR3 nucleotides: TGTGCCAGCAGTGAAGTAGAGAGGAGCCCGCAGTTCTTC.

J is TRBJ2-2 and V is TRBV5-4; TRBD2 agrees at 10 bases. Per germline, CDR1 SGHNT and CDR2 YYREEE (reference sequence). The CDR3 is made up of 18 amino acids. The V segment lost 5 bases and the J segment 4 bases; nucleotides outside the gene matches: 14. CDR3: CASSPPSVAGGRTGELFF. The CDR3 nucleotides are TGTGCCAGCAGTCCTCCCTCCGTAGCGGGGGGACGCACCGGGGAGCTGTTTTTT.

The rearrangement joins TRBV6-2 or TRBV6-3 to TRBJ1-5; D possibly corresponds to TRBD1 (5 bases). The CDR3 length is 16 residues. Germline V gene data show CDR1 as MNHEY and CDR2 as SVGEGT. V was clipped by 0 bases and J by 6 bases, with 15 bases between them. In DNA form, the CDR3 reads TGTGCCAGCAGTTACTCCAGCGGGGTAACAGGTCAGCCCCAGCATTTT. Protein product: CASSYSSGVTGQPQHF.

In this sample, this clone turned up a few times. The genes are TRBV15 and TRBJ2-5; D remains ambiguous. The CDR3 is made up of 16 amino acids. CDR1 is LNHNV and CDR2 is YYDKDF in the germline V gene (reference sequence). V was pared by 1 base and J by 1 base, with 13 bases between. CDR3 sequence reads: CATSRVPSPAQETQYF. In DNA, the CDR3 is TGTGCCACCAGCAGAGTGCCAAGCCCTGCCCAAGAGACCCAGTACTTC.

The V call is TRBV19, the J call TRBJ1-5; 7 bases match TRBD1. CDR1 is LNHDA, CDR2 SQIVND, per germline (reference sequence). With 5 bases clipped from V and 3 bases from J, the junction kept 7 bases outside the gene matches. The CDR3 spans 15 residues. Here the CDR3 DNA reads TGTGCCAGTAGTCCGACGACAGGGAACAATCAGCCCCAGCATTTT. It yields the protein CASSPTTGNNQPQHF.

The V call is TRBV6-5, the J call TRBJ2-3; 12 bases agree with TRBD2. Germline V gives CDR1 MNHEY, CDR2 SVGAGI. The CDR3 runs to 15 residues. Trimming cost V 6 bases and J 6 bases; bases outside gene matches: 7. CDR3 sequence: CASRSGLAGSDTQYF. For the CDR3, the DNA is TGTGCCAGCAGATCGGGACTAGCGGGCTCGGATACGCAGTATTTT.

The chain carries TRBV18 and TRBJ2-2, with 11 bases lining up with TRBD2. The CDR3 sequence is 16 residues long. The junction had 7 bases not matched to a gene; V was cut back by 3 bases and J by 7 bases. Germline assignment: CDR1 KGHSH and CDR2 LQKENI. The CDR3 loop is CASSPLLAGEDGELFF. As DNA, the CDR3 is TGTGCCAGCTCACCGCTACTAGCGGGGGAAGACGGGGAGCTGTTTTTT.

Concerning this clone itself: This sample includes further DNA sequences coding for the same CDR3. V usage is TRBV5-1 and J usage is TRBJ2-5, with TRBD2 as a possible D gene (7 bases). The length of the CDR3 is 12 residues. Between the trimmed V and J ends, which lost 7 bases and 5 bases, there was a span of 12 bases. Germline CDR1 reads SGHRS; CDR2 reads YFSETQ. The chain's CDR3 is CASSGGQETQYF. CDR3 nucleotides: TGCGCCAGCTCCGGGGGGCAGGAGACCCAGTACTTC.

This clone appeared once. This chain joins TRBV7-9 and TRBJ1-2; 8 bases match TRBD1. The CDR3 length is 15 residues. V shed 1 base, J shed 6 bases, and the junction held 7 bases outside the gene matches. Germline V gene sequence: CDR1 SEHNR, CDR2 FQNEAQ (reference sequence). The CDR3, as DNA: TGTGCCAGCAGCTTAGTTAGGGGACAGGTGGATGGCTACACCTTC. Translating gives CASSLVRGQVDGYTF.

V gene TRBV4-1 combines with J gene TRBJ1-2; 7 nucleotides match TRBD1. CDR1 and CDR2 from the germline V gene are MGHRA and YSYEKL. CDR3 size: 17 residues. The ends lost 0 bases at V and 8 bases at J; junction bases unmatched: 15. CDR3 in DNA: TGCGCCAGCAGCCAAGATCCCGTCTCGACAGGGTATGGCGGCTACACCTTC. It codes for CASSQDPVSTGYGGYTF.

The rearrangement links TRBV29-1 to TRBJ2-1, with D perhaps TRBD1 (5 bases). The germline V gene has CDR1 SQVTM and CDR2 ANQGSEA. V was trimmed by 0 bases and J by 8 bases, leaving 14 bases between them. The CDR3 is 14 residues long. CDR3 residues: CSVEDGAKGDEQFF. Here the CDR3 DNA reads TGCAGCGTTGAAGATGGGGCGAAGGGCGATGAGCAGTTCTTC.

In the case of this clone: The junction departs from the called germline gene at one end, perhaps through a read error. The V gene is TRBV2, the J gene TRBJ1-2; 7 nucleotides agree with TRBD1. The CDR3 covers 14 residues. CDR1 and CDR2 from the germline V gene are SNHLY and FYNNEI. The CDR3 DNA reads as TGTGCCGGCAGGATTTGGGGACAGAACTATGGCTACACCTTC. Protein sequence: CAGRIWGQNYGYTF.

V usage is TRBV2 and J usage is TRBJ1-1, with D unclear. Germline V gene data show CDR1 as SNHLY and CDR2 as FYNNEI. The ends were cut back, 2 bases at V and 7 bases at J, with 11 bases in the middle. The CDR3 contains 13 residues. The CDR3 bases are TGTGCCAGCAGTGAATCGAACGCGCGTGAAGCTTTCTTT. Amino acids: CASSESNAREAFF.

The J gene is TRBJ1-1, the V gene TRBV28, with TRBD1 identical over 11 bases. V trimming: 4 bases; J trimming: 3 bases; junction bases outside the gene matches: 4. The CDR3 is 15 amino acids. The V gene's germline CDR1 is MDHEN and CDR2 SYDVKM. The CDR3 bases are TGTGCCAGCAGTTCTGGACAGGGGGCGCACACTGAAGCTTTCTTT. This gives the protein CASSSGQGAHTEAFF.

This clone was counted once. This chain links TRBV30 with TRBJ1-2; 11 bases are shared with TRBD1. Looked up from germline, CDR1 is GTSNPN and CDR2 is SVGIG (reference sequence). The CDR3 is 15 amino acids. Trimming cost V 4 bases and J 2 bases; bases outside gene matches: 6. The CDR3 DNA follows: TGTGCCTGGAACACAGGGGACAGGGGGAACTATGGCTACACCTTC. Translating it yields CAWNTGDRGNYGYTF.

This chain joins TRBV10-1 and TRBJ2-7; 7 bases fit TRBD2. The V segment lost 8 bases and the J segment 3 bases; nucleotides outside the gene matches: 7. The germline CDR1 and CDR2 sequences are WNHNN and SYGVQD (reference sequence). CDR3 size: 13 residues. The CDR3 loop reads CASSAGTIYEQYF. In DNA, the CDR3 is TGCGCCAGCTCAGCGGGGACCATCTACGAGCAGTACTTC.

This CDR3 is CAISFSGGGYEQYF. CDR3 sequence (DNA): TGTGCCATCAGTTTCAGCGGGGGTGGGTACGAGCAGTACTTC. The chain joins TRBV10-3 to TRBJ2-7; 8 bases map to TRBD2. The CDR3 covers 14 residues. Germline V gives CDR1 ENHRY, CDR2 SYGVKD. Trimming at V came to 5 bases and at J to 4 bases, leaving 7 bases not matched to a gene.

The V and J genes are TRBV5-1 and TRBJ2-7, with D uncertain. Per the germline V gene, CDR1 is SGHRS and CDR2 is YFSETQ. With 0 bases removed from V and 2 bases from J, the gap between germline ends came to 15 bases. The CDR3 has 16 amino acids. The CDR3 region has the DNA TGCGCCAGCAGCTTGGAGGTCAGGCCAGGCACCTACGAGCAGTACTTC. It codes for CASSLEVRPGTYEQYF.

Here the CDR3 DNA reads TGTGCCAGCAGCGTGGGACTGAACCTTGGGCCCCAGCATTTT. Protein: CASSVGLNLGPQHF. The chain links TRBV7-2 to TRBJ1-5; possible D gene TRBD1, 5 bases. The germline CDR1 and CDR2 sequences are SGHTA and FQGNSA. The CDR3 covers 14 residues. The ends were cut back, 5 bases at V and 9 bases at J, with 17 bases in the middle.

V is TRBV6-2 or TRBV6-3 and J is TRBJ1-5; 9 bases are shared with TRBD1. There are 15 residues in the CDR3. V lost 6 bases, J lost 2 bases, and 5 bases stayed unmatched. In germline, CDR1 is MNHEY, CDR2 SVGEGT. The CDR3 sequence: CASSTGGAGNQPQHF. The CDR3 DNA reads TGTGCCAGCAGCACAGGGGGCGCGGGCAATCAGCCCCAGCATTTT.

The chain has TRBV13 and TRBJ1-2; possible D gene TRBD1, 6 bases. V lost 3 bases to trimming and J lost 6 bases, with 8 bases between them. The germline V gene encodes CDR1 PRHDT and CDR2 FYEKMQ (reference sequence). This CDR3 spans 12 amino acids. The CDR3 loop is CASSFQGHGYTF. CDR3 nucleotides: TGTGCCAGCAGCTTTCAGGGGCATGGCTACACCTTC.